The present TCR beta chain was sequenced within a study of blood T cells in healthy people across ages. Trimming removed 3 bases at V and 8 bases at J, with 17 bases between. This CDR3 comprises 15 residues. This clonotype was observed a handful of times. Its specificity is unknown. A second PCR, run for roughly 7 to 12 cycles, used a sample-barcoded 5' primer plus a J-beta primer mix. In TCRdb, the 5' RACE reads were re-called with MiXCR into one record per CDR3 protein. The sample consists of fewer than 1,000,000 distinct CDR3 sequences, about 42% of them appearing once. Points from the study as a whole: Those diversity estimates obtained from one million T cells were thought to be underestimates. Possibly confounding the expanded clonotype changes was the fact that donor CMV status was unknown.

Healthy Russian Caucasian donors spanned ages 6 to 90 years. Sequencing used blood. The receptor's source is a man aged 60 to 69 in good health. V is TRBV12-3 or TRBV12-4 and J is TRBJ2-1; D is undetermined. In DNA form, the CDR3 reads TGTGCCAGCAGTTTTTCGGTGGGAAAGGTGGATGAGCAGTTCTTC. Its translation is CASSFSVGKVDEQFF.